This record looks at one TCR beta chain sequence and its context. The authors' processing: Cell counts per sample came from amplifying reference gene primers. Here immunoSEQ multiplex PCR was the method, and the copy in TCRdb shows in-frame clones only, minus some. That table supplies the V and J calls and clone size; D and trimming were determined from the DNA. The profile covers approximately 200,000 clones, with 87% appearing a single time and 10% to 13% taken by the ten largest. This study enrolled people aged roughly 18 to 100 from 24 US geographic areas. This sample was included in a study of blood T cell repertoires in COVID-19. Study overall: The United States, Italy and Spain were the sources of the acute and convalescent COVID-19 samples.

J lost 7 bases, V lost 6 bases, and 5 bases had no gene match. Looked up from germline, CDR1 is MNHNS and CDR2 is SASEGT. The CDR3 covers 14 residues. The TCR comes from a man aged 30 to 45 who had recovered from COVID-19. Sequenced: PBMCs or T cells enriched from blood (not recorded which). V and J are TRBV6-1 and TRBJ1-6; 8 positions agree with TRBD1. For the CDR3, the DNA is TGTGCCAGCAGCCCGGACAGGGTCAATTCACCCCTCCACTTT. Translating gives CASSPDRVNSPLHF.